This TCR beta chain originates from a study of blood T cell repertoires in COVID-19. Whole-study context: Nucleic acid was either cDNA or gDNA, and it came from T cells, B-cell-depleted T cells, or PBMCs.

This clone was picked up one time. Original data processing: Amplification from reference gene primers served as the basis for estimated nucleated cell counts. Sequencing was performed with immunoSEQ multiplex PCR; in TCRdb, only in-frame clones are kept and a portion is missing. V, J and clone size are those of that table, while D and trimming were read from the DNA. The data hold around 310,000 clones, with around nine tenths observed a single time. With 2 bases clipped from V and 6 bases from J, the junction kept 7 bases outside the gene matches. The germline CDR1 and CDR2 sequences are SGHDN and FVKESK. CDR3 length: 15 amino acids.

The sample comprised PBMCs or T cells enriched from blood (not recorded which). This chain links TRBV14 with TRBJ1-2; TRBD1 matches 9 bases. The sequence came from a woman in her thirties or forties who had recovered from COVID-19. The CDR3 protein is CASSQTLQGADGYTF. CDR3 bases: TGTGCCAGCAGCCAAACCTTACAGGGGGCAGATGGCTACACCTTC.